Presented here are 12 T cell receptor beta chains from one specimen sequenced in a study of cytomegalovirus exposure and HLA in healthy donors. 13 Jbeta primers and 60 Vbeta primers were used for the PCR. The assay was immunoSEQ multiplex PCR, and TCRdb's table has in-frame clones only and misses some. The top ten hold less than 2.5% of the sample, which has 90,000 to 150,000 clones, about 86% seen once. The sample comprised PBMCs. The receptors stem from a woman aged 35 to 49 in good health and CMV-seronegative.

This clone has only a few counts. V usage is TRBV7-2 and J usage is TRBJ2-7, with TRBD1 matching 9 bases. CDR1 is SGHTA and CDR2 is FQGNSA in the germline V gene. The CDR3 is made up of 15 amino acids. J gave up 5 bases and V 1 base, and 6 bases lay outside the gene matches. In DNA, the CDR3 is TGTGCCAGCAGCTTAGTAGGAGGACAGGGGAACGAGCAGTACTTC. Residues: CASSLVGGQGNEQYF.

The rearrangement uses TRBV27 and TRBJ2-5; 9 bases are a match to TRBD2. Germline V gives CDR1 MNHEY, CDR2 SMNVEV (reference sequence). Trimming cost V 5 bases and J 6 bases; bases outside gene matches: 10. The CDR3 has 15 residues. The CDR3 coding sequence is TGTGCCAGCAGTCCCGGGACTAGCAGCCAGCAGACCCAGTACTTC. This encodes CASSPGTSSQQTQYF.

The V gene is TRBV5-1, the J gene TRBJ2-7; 11 bases are shared with TRBD1. After removal of 4 bases from V and 3 bases from J, the junction contained 3 bases not matched to a gene. Germline CDR1 reads SGHRS; CDR2 reads YFSETQ. The CDR3 runs 14 residues. The CDR3 sequence is CASSPGTGGYEQYF. The CDR3 DNA is TGCGCCAGCAGCCCCGGGACAGGGGGCTACGAGCAGTACTTC.

This clone has only a few counts. The chain employs TRBV19 and TRBJ1-2; TRBD1 is a possible D gene (6 bases). V lost 4 bases and J lost 0, with 6 bases in between. Germline CDR1 is LNHDA and CDR2 is SQIVND (reference sequence). This CDR3 has 13 amino acids. CDR3 amino acids: CASSTGANYGYTF. The DNA of the CDR3 is TGTGCCAGTAGTACAGGGGCTAACTATGGCTACACCTTC.

V gene TRBV5-1 combines with J gene TRBJ1-2, with TRBD1 as a possible D gene (5 bases). Trimming took off 3 bases at V and 4 bases at J, with 7 bases between the two ends. The CDR3 has 12 residues. CDR1 and CDR2 (germline): SGHRS, YFSETQ. The CDR3 coding sequence is TGCGCCAGCAGCTCCGGGGGCTATGGCTACACCTTC. It codes for CASSSGGYGYTF.

The chain combines TRBV18 with TRBJ1-5, with 7 bases that match TRBD1. The CDR3 runs 13 residues. The V gene's germline CDR1 is KGHSH and CDR2 LQKENI. With V trimmed by 4 bases and J by 6 bases, 3 bases remained unmatched. The CDR3 sequence: CASSQGAVQPQHF. The CDR3 nucleotides read TGTGCCAGCTCACAGGGGGCGGTTCAGCCCCAGCATTTT.

This sequence joins TRBV5-1 and TRBJ2-5; 10 bases map to TRBD1. CDR3 length equals 15 residues. Germline V gives CDR1 SGHRS, CDR2 YFSETQ. The ends lost 5 bases at V and 4 bases at J; junction bases unmatched: 8. CDR3 coding DNA: TGCGCCAGCAGTGTCTCCGGACAGGGGGGAGAGACCCAGTACTTC. This sequence encodes CASSVSGQGGETQYF.

V usage is TRBV5-1 and J usage is TRBJ2-2, with D possibly matching TRBD2 (7 bases). Trimming removed 0 bases from V and 7 bases from J, with 22 bases in between. The CDR3 contains 18 residues. Per the germline V gene, CDR1 is SGHRS and CDR2 is YFSETQ. The CDR3, as DNA: TGCGCCAGCAGCTTGGTTCCGGTTTACGGGGGGCTGGACGGGGAGCTGTTTTTT. Amino acids: CASSLVPVYGGLDGELFF. Drawing the rest from reference TRBV5-1 and TRBJ2-2, the complete variable domain is KAGVTQTPRYLIKTRGQQVTLSCSPISGHRSVSWYQQTPGQGLQFLFEYFSETQRNKGNFPGRFSGRQFSNSRSEMNVSTLELGDSALYLCASSLVPVYGGLDGELFFGEGSRLTVL.

The V and J genes are TRBV6-5 and TRBJ2-1, with D tentatively TRBD2 (5 bases). Germline V lookup: CDR1 MNHEY, CDR2 SVGAGI. The length of the CDR3 is 14 residues. V lost 2 bases, J lost 3 bases, and 8 bases lay in between. DNA for the CDR3: TGTGCCAGCAGTTACGAGACTAACTACAATGAGCAGTTCTTC. Translated, it gives CASSYETNYNEQFF.

The rearrangement joins TRBV28 to TRBJ2-1, with D possibly matching TRBD1 (5 bases). CDR3 size: 14 residues. The germline CDR1 and CDR2 sequences are MDHEN and SYDVKM. V lost 2 bases and J lost 3, with 8 bases in between. CDR3 bases: TGTGCCAGCAGTTTACGACAGCGCTACAATGAGCAGTTCTTC. Translating gives CASSLRQRYNEQFF.

The chain employs TRBV19 and TRBJ2-5; a weak D match, TRBD1 (6 bases). The CDR3 sequence is 14 residues long. The V and J ends lost 3 bases and 5 bases respectively, with 13 bases between them. Germline CDR1 reads LNHDA; CDR2 reads SQIVND (reference sequence). CDR3 sequence reads: CASSIRGRRETQYF. Here the CDR3 DNA reads TGTGCCAGTAGTATTAGGGGGAGACGTGAGACCCAGTACTTC. Complete variable domain (other parts from reference TRBV19 and TRBJ2-5): DGGITQSPKYLFRKEGQNVTLSCEQNLNHDAMYWYRQDPGQGLRLIYYSQIVNDFQKGDIAEGYSVSREKKESFPLTVTSAQKNPTAFYLCASSIRGRRETQYFGPGTRLLVL.

The CDR3 DNA is TGTGCCAGCAGCTACCCGGACAGGGCGGGCGGGGAGCTGTTTTTT. The encoded protein is CASSYPDRAGGELFF. The J gene is TRBJ2-2, the V gene TRBV5-4; 8 nucleotides line up with TRBD1. The CDR3 length is 15 residues. V lost 3 bases, J lost 7 bases, and 8 bases stayed unmatched. CDR1 and CDR2 (germline): SGHNT, YYREEE (reference sequence).